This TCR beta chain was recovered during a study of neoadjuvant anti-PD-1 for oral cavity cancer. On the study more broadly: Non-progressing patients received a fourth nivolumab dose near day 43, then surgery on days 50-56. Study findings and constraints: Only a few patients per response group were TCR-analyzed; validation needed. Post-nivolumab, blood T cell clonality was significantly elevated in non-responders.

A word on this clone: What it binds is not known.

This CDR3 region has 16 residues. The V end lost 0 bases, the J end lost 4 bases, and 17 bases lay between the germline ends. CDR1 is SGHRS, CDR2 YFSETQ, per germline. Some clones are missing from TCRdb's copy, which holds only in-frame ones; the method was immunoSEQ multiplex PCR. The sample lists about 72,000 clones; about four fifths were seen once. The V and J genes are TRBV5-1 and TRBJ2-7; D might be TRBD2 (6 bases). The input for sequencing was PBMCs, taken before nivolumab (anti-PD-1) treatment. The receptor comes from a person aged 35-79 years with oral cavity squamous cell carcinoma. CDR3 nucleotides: TGCGCCAGCAGCTTGGAATTCGGGGGAGGAGGATACGAGCAGTACTTC. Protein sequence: CASSLEFGGGGYEQYF.